Listed here is a single T cell receptor (beta chain). Antigen unknown. A minimum of 5 micrograms of total RNA was extracted per sample. CDR1 is SGHTA, CDR2 FQGTGA, per germline. Germline trimming cut 0 bases from V and 0 bases from J; bases unmatched to any gene: 5. This CDR3 has 18 amino acids. This sample is drawn from a study of blood T cells in healthy people across ages. Using a J-beta primer mix together with a sample-barcoded 5' primer, a second PCR was run for 7 to 11 cycles. A tag from a template-switch adaptor with 12 random nucleotides marked each cDNA molecule. TCRdb processed the 5' RACE reads anew with MiXCR; each CDR3 protein has one entry. Of 700,000 to 950,000 distinct CDR3 sequences in the sample, roughly 60% were seen once. Study results and caveats: Older age coincided with a roughly linear decline in TCR beta diversity per million T cells. In long-lived donors, naive CD4+ cell counts and diversity exceeded those of aged donors.

The chain is built from TRBV7-3 and TRBJ2-6; 7 bases fit TRBD1. The sequenced sample was blood. This receptor was identified in a man aged 30 to 45 in good health. The DNA for the CDR3 is TGTGCCAGCAGCTTAACAGGGGGCACCCACTCTGGGGCCAACGTCCTGACTTTC. Protein: CASSLTGGTHSGANVLTF.